Presented here are 16 T cell receptor beta chains from one specimen sequenced in a study of post-analysis software for immune sequencing data. Study-level points and caveats: Among 5 or 6 TRBV segments more frequent in patients than controls were TRBV5-6, TRBV5-1 and TRBV20-1.

Included in the TCR beta cDNA libraries were unique molecular identifiers. One entry per CDR3 protein, called by TCRdb with MiXCR from the PCR reads. The table records some 450,000 distinct CDR3 sequences, roughly 45% of them present only once. The antigens for these receptors are not known. The sample consisted of blood. Every receptor here comes from a girl under 18 with multiple sclerosis.

This clonotype was counted once. This rearrangement joins TRBV16 to TRBJ2-4, with D perhaps being TRBD1 or TRBD2 (5 bases each). The CDR3 spans 16 residues. Between the trimmed V and J ends, which lost 4 bases and 3 bases, there was a span of 16 bases. CDR1 KGHSY and CDR2 FQNENV come from the germline V gene. CDR3: CASSPPPGAGKNIQYF. The CDR3 DNA is TGTGCCAGCAGCCCACCCCCCGGGGCGGGCAAAAACATTCAGTACTTC.

This clonotype showed up just a few times. The rearrangement joins TRBV7-2 to TRBJ2-7; 7 bases are shared with TRBD2. Germline trimming cut 5 bases from V and 4 bases from J; bases unmatched to any gene: 5. The CDR3 is 13 residues long. From germline, CDR1 is SGHTA and CDR2 FQGNSA. The CDR3 bases are TGTGCCAGCAGCGTTCCTAGCGGATACGAGCAGTACTTC. Translated, it gives CASSVPSGYEQYF.

This clonotype was seen more than once but under ten times. The chain is built from TRBV29-1 and TRBJ2-3, with 8 bases aligning to TRBD2. This CDR3 contains 14 residues. V dropped 7 bases and J dropped 2; count of bases not matched to a gene: 8. The germline CDR1 and CDR2 sequences are SQVTM and ANQGSEA. The CDR3 DNA reads TGCAGCGCTACTAGCGGAACCTCCACAGATACGCAGTATTTT. The encoded protein is CSATSGTSTDTQYF.

The chain joins TRBV12-3 or TRBV12-4 to TRBJ2-5, with TRBD1 matching 8 bases. This CDR3 spans 14 amino acids. V gave up 3 bases and J gave up 5 bases; unmatched junction bases: 5. CDR3: CASSFQGAGETQYF. The CDR3 bases are TGTGCCAGCAGTTTTCAGGGGGCCGGGGAGACCCAGTACTTC.

V is TRBV29-1 and J is TRBJ1-1, with a weak D call TRBD1 (5 bases). This CDR3 has 12 residues. Trimming shortened V by 7 bases and J by 5 bases, and 14 bases separated the two germline ends. The germline V gene has CDR1 SQVTM and CDR2 ANQGSEA. The CDR3 DNA reads as TGCAGCGCGGAGGGGTGGGGTACTGAAGCTTTCTTT. It is translated as CSAEGWGTEAFF.

As to this clonotype: A much larger clone differs from this one at a single base, so this may be a read error. This sequence joins TRBV12-3 or TRBV12-4 and TRBJ1-2, with D maybe TRBD1 (5 bases). CDR3 length: 11 residues. In nucleotides, the CDR3 is TGTGCCATCAGTTTAGGGGATGGCTACACCTTC. Translated: CAISLGDGYTF.

This clonotype appeared many times. V is TRBV12-3 or TRBV12-4 and J is TRBJ2-5; D ambiguous. V was trimmed by 3 bases and J by 2 bases, leaving 7 bases between them. The CDR3 extends over 13 amino acids. The CDR3 sequence: CASSFGLQETQYF. DNA of the CDR3: TGTGCCAGCAGTTTTGGCTTGCAAGAGACCCAGTACTTC.

This clonotype was counted only a few times. The rearrangement uses TRBV7-2 and TRBJ2-1; 7 bases map to TRBD1. Trimming removed 3 bases from V and 6 bases from J; junction bases left unmatched: 11. CDR1 is SGHTA and CDR2 is FQGNSA in the germline V gene. The CDR3 runs 16 residues. The CDR3 DNA follows: TGTGCCAGCAGCTTCCGACAGGGACCCTTAGGCAATGAGCAGTTCTTC. Amino acid sequence: CASSFRQGPLGNEQFF.

This clonotype has just one count. The rearrangement joins TRBV29-1 to TRBJ2-3, with D possibly being TRBD1 (7 bases). The length of the CDR3 is 18 residues. Germline V gene data show CDR1 as SQVTM and CDR2 as ANQGSEA. V gave up 7 bases and J gave up 2 bases, with 28 bases separating them. CDR3 in amino acids: CSGTPGGGGSGPTDTQYF. In nucleotides, the CDR3 is TGCAGCGGTACCCCAGGGGGAGGCGGGTCTGGACCCACAGATACGCAGTATTTT.

Many counts were recorded for this clonotype. The gene calls are TRBV11-2 and TRBJ2-7; D is possibly TRBD2 (5 bases). Germline CDR1 and CDR2: SGHAT and FQNNGV. The CDR3 contains 13 residues. V lost 5 bases, J lost 0 bases, and 8 bases lay in between. The DNA for the CDR3 is TGTGCCAGCAGCCCTACTAGCTCCTACGAGCAGTACTTC. Translated, it gives CASSPTSSYEQYF.

This clonotype was observed a few times. This chain uses TRBV20-1 with TRBJ2-3; TRBD1 agrees at 7 bases. Trimming took 6 bases from V and 2 from J; bases not matched to a gene: 8. The CDR3 sequence is 14 residues long. Germline-derived CDR1 and CDR2 are DFQATT and SNEGSKA (reference sequence). CDR3 amino acids: CSAKDRPFTDTQYF. The CDR3 nucleotides are TGCAGTGCAAAGGACAGGCCCTTCACAGATACGCAGTATTTT.

This clonotype was seen only a few times. One end of the junction does not line up with germline, which may come from a read error. The chain has TRBV7-2 and TRBJ2-1; no definite D call. The CDR3 runs to 11 residues. The germline V gene encodes CDR1 SGHTA and CDR2 FQGNSA. The CDR3 DNA reads TGTGCCGGCAGCTTATGGAATGAGCAGTTCTTC. Translated, it gives CAGSLWNEQFF.

The chain links TRBV20-1 to TRBJ2-1; D is undetermined. The CDR3 is 16 amino acids. V lost 4 bases, J lost 0 bases, and 16 bases lay in between. Germline V gene sequence: CDR1 DFQATT, CDR2 SNEGSKA (reference sequence). For the CDR3, the DNA is TGCAGTGCTACCGATCTAGGCGGAAGCTCCTACAATGAGCAGTTCTTC. Translated: CSATDLGGSSYNEQFF.

The rearrangement joins TRBV6-5 to TRBJ2-7; tentative D call: TRBD1 (5 bases). The CDR3 runs 13 residues. Germline V gene lookup returns CDR1 MNHEY and CDR2 SVGAGI. V was clipped by 2 bases and J by 5 bases, with 10 bases between them. The CDR3 loop is CASSYQGFDEQYF. Written as DNA, the CDR3 is TGTGCCAGCAGTTACCAGGGATTCGACGAGCAGTACTTC.

The rearrangement uses TRBV7-2 and TRBJ2-5, with D possibly being TRBD1 or TRBD2 (5 bases each). The V end was cut by 5 bases, the J end by 1 base, with 14 bases between. Germline V gene lookup returns CDR1 SGHTA and CDR2 FQGNSA. This CDR3 is 15 amino acids long. The CDR3 loop is CASSNSSGTQETQYF. CDR3 bases: TGTGCCAGCAGCAATAGCTCAGGGACCCAAGAGACCCAGTACTTC.

This clonotype was observed a handful of times. The V and J genes are TRBV5-8 and TRBJ2-7, with a possible D match to TRBD1 (5 bases). The CDR3 totals 14 residues. Germline CDR1 and CDR2: SGHTS and YDEGEE. With 2 bases removed from V and 0 bases from J, the gap between germline ends came to 9 bases. CDR3 bases: TGTGCCAGCAGCTTTGACAGATACTCCTACGAGCAGTACTTC. It is translated as CASSFDRYSYEQYF. Based on the CDR3 plus reference TRBV5-8 and TRBJ2-7, the full variable domain is EAGVTQSPTHLIKTRGQQATLRCSPISGHTSVYWYQQALGLGLQFLLWYDEGEERNRGNFPPRFSGRQFPNYSSELNVNALELEDSALYLCASSFDRYSYEQYFGPGTRLTVT.